The clone carrying this T cell receptor (beta chain) has just a few counts. The antigen is undetermined. This entry belongs to a study of T-cell memory formation after mild COVID-19. Study-wide findings and caveats: Shrinking CD4+ clones resided mostly in CM and EM, and CD8+ ones in EMRA.

In germline, CDR1 is KGHSH, CDR2 LQKENI. Trimming pared 1 base from V and 10 bases from J, leaving 7 bases between. This CDR3 has 12 amino acids. In TCRdb, the 5' RACE reads were re-called with MiXCR into one record per CDR3 protein. The sample lists more than 250,000 distinct CDR3 sequences, around 15% occurring once. The origin of this receptor is a man aged 18 to 35 who had mild COVID-19 (a few samples of this study predate the infection). Cell type and time point are not known. Sequenced: PBMCs or a T cell subset sorted from them (not recorded which). The chain recombines TRBV18 with TRBJ1-4, with no clear D. This CDR3 is CASSPLAGKLFF. In DNA, the CDR3 is TGTGCCAGCTCACCACTTGCGGGAAAACTGTTTTTT.